The entry below describes one T cell receptor beta chain. The data belong to a study of T cell changes during pregnancy in multiple sclerosis. Clones were sequenced by immunoSEQ multiplex PCR, and TCRdb holds only the in-frame ones, with some missing. Here the sample spans around 59,000 clones, 80% to 95% being singletons. V gave up 6 bases and J gave up 4 bases, with 15 bases separating them. This CDR3 region has 14 residues. Germline CDR1 reads LNHDA; CDR2 reads SQIVND (reference sequence). The source of this sequence is a female donor with multiple sclerosis, enrolled in a pregnancy study. The source was peripheral blood, collected in the first trimester of pregnancy. The chain has TRBV19 and TRBJ1-1, with TRBD1 as a possible D gene (6 bases). Here the CDR3 reads CASRSGGESTEAFF. The CDR3 region has the DNA TGTGCCAGTAGATCGGGGGGCGAAAGCACTGAAGCTTTCTTT.